The 18 T cell receptor beta chains in this list originate from one sample, sequenced in a study of T cells in localized non-small cell lung cancer. Clones were sequenced by immunoSEQ multiplex PCR, and TCRdb holds only the in-frame ones, with some missing. The table shows about 78,000 clones, with 84% occurring only once. The sample was peripheral blood, taken before any cancer treatment. All receptors come from a man aged 35 to 69 with stage I lung adenocarcinoma.

The chain is built from TRBV7-2 and TRBJ1-5; D is unresolved. Germline values: CDR1 SGHTA, CDR2 FQGNSA. Trimming removed 6 bases at V and 7 bases at J, with 13 bases between. This CDR3 is 13 amino acids long. CDR3 region: CASSSRTGQPQHF. Here the CDR3 DNA reads TGTGCCAGCAGTTCTCGGACGGGGCAGCCCCAGCATTTT.

This clone has a count of ten or more. This chain connects TRBV6-1 to TRBJ2-2; weak D call: TRBD2 (5 bases). Trimming took off 11 bases at V and 6 bases at J, with 16 bases between the two ends. The CDR3 is 13 residues long. In germline, CDR1 is MNHNS, CDR2 SASEGT. The CDR3 loop is CAAGRLAAGELFF. The CDR3 DNA sequence: TGTGCCGCCGGACGGCTAGCTGCCGGGGAGCTGTTTTTT.

This chain joins TRBV2 and TRBJ2-3, with 8 bases that match TRBD2. The CDR3 has 14 amino acids. J was trimmed by 2 bases and V by 5 bases; bases with no gene match: 3. Germline assignment: CDR1 SNHLY and CDR2 FYNNEI. The CDR3 DNA reads as TGTGCCAGCAGTCTCGGGGGGGCCACAGATACGCAGTATTTT. The encoded protein is CASSLGGATDTQYF.

CDR3 region: CASSLIVGAGQPQHF. In nucleotides, the CDR3 is TGTGCCAGCAGTTTAATAGTGGGAGCCGGTCAGCCCCAGCATTTT. The chain employs TRBV28 and TRBJ1-5, with D unclear. CDR3 length: 15 amino acids. The V gene's germline CDR1 is MDHEN and CDR2 SYDVKM. V lost 2 bases and J lost 6, with 14 bases in between. The variable domain in full, completed from reference TRBV28 and TRBJ1-5, reads DVKVTQSSRYLVKRTGEKVFLECVQDMDHENMFWYRQDPGLGLRLIYFSYDVKMKEKGDIPEGYSVSREKKERFSLILESASTNQTSMYLCASSLIVGAGQPQHFGDGTRLSIL.

This chain joins TRBV27 and TRBJ2-7; the D call may be TRBD1 or TRBD2 (5 bases each). The V end lost 8 bases, the J end lost 3 bases, and 11 bases lay between the germline ends. CDR1 MNHEY and CDR2 SMNVEV come from the germline V gene (reference sequence). The CDR3 loop spans 12 amino acids. The CDR3 loop reads CASGGPYYEQYF. In DNA form, the CDR3 reads TGTGCCAGCGGGGGTCCCTACTACGAGCAGTACTTC.

The chain links TRBV20-1 to TRBJ2-7; no clear D. Germline lookup yields CDR1 DFQATT and CDR2 SNEGSKA (reference sequence). The V and J ends lost 1 base and 5 bases respectively, with 6 bases between them. This CDR3 comprises 11 residues. The CDR3 bases are TGCAGTGCTAGAGGTGGAAACGAGCAGTACTTC. It encodes CSARGGNEQYF.

This clone was picked up a small number of times. V is TRBV4-1 and J is TRBJ1-6, with D hard to call. From germline, CDR1 is MGHRA and CDR2 YSYEKL. V shed 0 bases and J shed 11 bases, with 11 bases lying between them. The CDR3 runs 14 residues. In nucleotides, the CDR3 is TGCGCCAGCAGCCAAGAGGTGACTAGACCACCCCTCCACTTT. The encoded protein is CASSQEVTRPPLHF.

This clone was seen only a few times. This chain links TRBV2 with TRBJ2-7; the match to TRBD2 covers 7 bases. There are 15 residues in the CDR3. The V and J ends lost 4 bases and 3 bases, in that order; junction bases with no gene match: 9. Germline V gives CDR1 SNHLY, CDR2 FYNNEI. CDR3: CASSARERGVYEQYF. Here the CDR3 DNA reads TGTGCCAGCAGTGCGCGGGAACGGGGGGTCTACGAGCAGTACTTC.

As for this clone: Compared with germline, one end of the junction differs, possibly owing to a read error. This chain uses TRBV7-9 with TRBJ2-7, with 8 bases aligning to TRBD1. This CDR3 has 14 residues. Germline assignment: CDR1 SEHNR and CDR2 FQNEAQ (reference sequence). This CDR3 is CASSLTAGGSRRNF. The CDR3 DNA follows: TGTGCCAGCAGCTTGACGGCAGGGGGCTCTCGGAGAAACTTC.

This chain uses TRBV18 with TRBJ2-3; the match to TRBD2 covers 8 bases. The CDR3 covers 16 residues. Unmatched junction bases numbered 3, after V lost 1 base and J lost 0 bases. Germline V gene lookup returns CDR1 KGHSH and CDR2 LQKENI. CDR3: CASSPLSGGSTDTQYF. In DNA form, the CDR3 reads TGTGCCAGCTCACCACTGAGCGGGGGTAGCACAGATACGCAGTATTTT.

V is TRBV4-2 and J is TRBJ1-2; D is unclear. Trimming removed 0 bases from V and 3 bases from J, with 8 bases in between. Germline values: CDR1 LGHNA, CDR2 YNFKEQ. The CDR3 length is 14 residues. As DNA, the CDR3 is TGTGCCAGCAGCCAAGATCTATCGGACTATGGCTACACCTTC. It codes for CASSQDLSDYGYTF.

The V and J genes are TRBV7-9 and TRBJ2-3; D is undetermined. The V end was cut by 1 base, the J end by 4 bases, with 9 bases between. Germline V gene lookup returns CDR1 SEHNR and CDR2 FQNEAQ (reference sequence). This CDR3 region has 14 residues. This CDR3 is CASSLVGRSDTQYF. CDR3 bases: TGTGCCAGCAGCTTAGTAGGTAGATCAGATACGCAGTATTTT.

The chain employs TRBV6-6 and TRBJ2-2; D unclear. Deletions cut 5 bases from V and 8 bases from J, with 9 bases between. This CDR3 is built from 12 residues. Germline V lookup: CDR1 MNHNY, CDR2 SVGAGI (reference sequence). CDR3 coding DNA: TGTGCCAGCAGTCAAACAAGGGGGGAGCTGTTTTTT. Translated, it gives CASSQTRGELFF.

The chain couples TRBV20-1 to TRBJ2-1; D unclear. The CDR3 is 11 amino acids. V was trimmed by 6 bases and J by 5 bases, leaving 8 bases between them. The germline gives CDR1 DFQATT, CDR2 SNEGSKA (reference sequence). This CDR3 is CSAQDHNEQFF. CDR3 DNA: TGCAGTGCCCAGGACCACAATGAGCAGTTCTTC.

The table lists this clone with a few counts. The V call is TRBV19, the J call TRBJ2-7, with 7 positions matching TRBD1. V shed 7 bases and J 5 bases; nucleotides not matched to a gene: 8. CDR3 length equals 13 residues. The V gene's germline CDR1 is LNHDA and CDR2 SQIVND (reference sequence). The CDR3 DNA follows: TGTGCCAGTATGAGGGACAGTGAGAACGAGCAGTACTTC. As protein: CASMRDSENEQYF.

This clone was observed a handful of times. CDR3 amino acids: CATSRGSRVDEQYF. CDR3 bases: TGTGCCACCAGCAGAGGTTCGCGCGTCGACGAGCAGTACTTC. V usage is TRBV15 and J usage is TRBJ2-7; no clear D. V was cut by 1 base and J by 5 bases, with 12 bases left in between. This CDR3 is built from 14 residues. Per germline, CDR1 LNHNV and CDR2 YYDKDF (reference sequence).

The chain links TRBV7-3 to TRBJ2-2; D uncertain. The ends were cut back, 10 bases at V and 1 base at J, with 10 bases in the middle. CDR1 is SGHTA, CDR2 FQGTGA, per germline. The CDR3 runs 13 residues. Here the CDR3 reads CATKGWNTGELFF. Here the CDR3 DNA reads TGTGCCACCAAGGGCTGGAACACCGGGGAGCTGTTTTTT.

V usage is TRBV30 and J usage is TRBJ1-6; no firm D call. CDR3 length: 14 amino acids. The ends were cut back, 1 base at V and 9 bases at J, with 13 bases in the middle. CDR1 is GTSNPN, CDR2 SVGIG, per germline (reference sequence). In DNA form, the CDR3 reads TGTGCCTGGAGTGGCCTACAGCAAGGTTCACCCCTCCACTTT. Encoded protein: CAWSGLQQGSPLHF.